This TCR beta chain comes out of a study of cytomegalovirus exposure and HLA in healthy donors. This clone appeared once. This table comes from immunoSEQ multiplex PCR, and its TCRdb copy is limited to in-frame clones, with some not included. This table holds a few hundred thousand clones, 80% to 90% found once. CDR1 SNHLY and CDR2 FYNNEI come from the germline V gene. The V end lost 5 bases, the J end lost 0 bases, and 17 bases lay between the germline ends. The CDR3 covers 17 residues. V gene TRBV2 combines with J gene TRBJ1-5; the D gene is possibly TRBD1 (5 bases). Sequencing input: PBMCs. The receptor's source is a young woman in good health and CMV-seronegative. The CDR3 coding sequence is TGTGCCAGCAGTCCGCGGCGGGGCGCCCATAGCAATCAGCCCCAGCATTTT. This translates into CASSPRRGAHSNQPQHF.